Sequencing of this T cell receptor beta chain was carried out in a study of blood T cells in healthy people across ages. Using a J-beta primer mix together with a sample-barcoded 5' primer, a second PCR was run for about 6 to 12 cycles. The study obtained at least 2.5 million CDR3-containing paired-end reads from every sample. TCRdb recomputed calls from the 5' RACE reads with MiXCR, one row per CDR3 protein. The data contain roughly 1,300,000 distinct CDR3 sequences, roughly 64% of them seen just once; the ten biggest clones take up over 5%. Caucasian individuals from Russia who were healthy and aged 6 to 90 acted as donors. Per sample, no less than 5 micrograms of total RNA were extracted. The sequence was obtained from a man aged 18 to 29 in good health. Sequenced sample: blood.

In DNA form, the CDR3 reads TGTGCCAGCAGCGGGAGTGGGGACAGGGGGCACGAGCAGTACTTC. It yields the protein CASSGSGDRGHEQYF. This chain connects TRBV2 to TRBJ2-7, with 12 positions matching TRBD1. The germline V gene has CDR1 SNHLY and CDR2 FYNNEI. The V gene end was trimmed by 6 bases and the J gene end by 5 bases; junction bases not matched to a gene: 8. This CDR3 has 15 amino acids.